Listed below are T cell receptor beta chains from one sample, sequenced in a study of cytomegalovirus exposure and HLA in healthy donors. Clones were sequenced by immunoSEQ multiplex PCR, and TCRdb holds only the in-frame ones, with some missing. The table records some 45,000 clones, 92% of them present only once. Sequenced material: PBMCs. These receptor sequences come from a man aged 18 to 29 in good health and CMV-seronegative. Both conserved end residues are part of each CDR3. The order of the fields is J gene, V gene, D gene, CDR3 protein, CDR3 DNA. The D gene is left open where the match is weak.

j_gene: TRBJ2-7; v_gene: TRBV28; d_gene: TRBD2; CDR3aa: CASSSNLAGSYEQYF; CDR3nt: TGTGCCAGCAGCTCCAATCTAGCGGGGAGCTACGAGCAGTACTTC
j_gene: TRBJ2-3; v_gene: TRBV5-4; d_gene: NA; CDR3aa: CASSLGGRLAGNTQYF; CDR3nt: TGTGCCAGCAGCTTGGGGGGGCGGCTAGCCGGGAATACGCAGTATTTT
j_gene: TRBJ2-3; v_gene: TRBV7-8; d_gene: TRBD2; CDR3aa: CASSYFSGNADTQYF; CDR3nt: TGTGCCAGCAGCTACTTTAGCGGGAACGCAGATACGCAGTATTTT
j_gene: TRBJ2-7; v_gene: TRBV7-2; d_gene: TRBD1; CDR3aa: CASSEHPPGTGGHEQYF; CDR3nt: TGTGCCAGCAGCGAACACCCACCCGGGACAGGGGGGCACGAGCAGTACTTC
j_gene: TRBJ1-5; v_gene: TRBV19; d_gene: TRBD1; CDR3aa: CASSTTGGRQPQHF; CDR3nt: TGTGCCAGTAGTACAACAGGGGGACGCCAGCCCCAGCATTTT
j_gene: TRBJ2-1; v_gene: TRBV28; d_gene: TRBD2; CDR3aa: CASSLSIGLGSSYNEQFF; CDR3nt: TGTGCCAGCAGTTTATCGATTGGACTAGGGAGCTCCTACAATGAGCAGTTCTTC
j_gene: TRBJ1-3; v_gene: TRBV9; d_gene: NA; CDR3aa: CASSVGAVDPSQNTIYF; CDR3nt: TGTGCCAGCAGCGTAGGGGCCGTAGATCCCAGCCAAAACACCATATATTTT
j_gene: TRBJ1-1; v_gene: TRBV13; d_gene: TRBD1; CDR3aa: CASSRQGVNTEAFF; CDR3nt: TGTGCCAGCAGCAGACAGGGGGTGAACACTGAAGCTTTCTTT
j_gene: TRBJ2-1; v_gene: TRBV7-3; d_gene: TRBD2; CDR3aa: CASARQGLVNEQFF; CDR3nt: TGTGCCAGCGCCCGGCAGGGACTAGTCAATGAGCAGTTCTTC
j_gene: TRBJ2-2; v_gene: TRBV5-6; d_gene: TRBD2; CDR3aa: CASSRRLAGGTGTGELFF; CDR3nt: TGTGCCAGCAGCCGCCGACTAGCGGGAGGAACGGGCACCGGGGAGCTGTTTTTT
j_gene: TRBJ2-4; v_gene: TRBV7-9; d_gene: NA; CDR3aa: CASSSQGPLAKNIQYF; CDR3nt: TGTGCCAGCAGCTCTCAGGGCCCTTTAGCCAAAAACATTCAGTACTTC
j_gene: TRBJ2-3; v_gene: TRBV6-5; d_gene: NA; CDR3aa: CASRASASTDTQYF; CDR3nt: TGTGCCAGCAGGGCTAGCGCTAGCACAGATACGCAGTATTTT
j_gene: TRBJ1-4; v_gene: TRBV19; d_gene: TRBD1; CDR3aa: CASRTGANEKLFF; CDR3nt: TGTGCCAGCCGGACAGGGGCTAATGAAAAACTGTTTTTT
j_gene: TRBJ2-6; v_gene: TRBV29-1; d_gene: TRBD1; CDR3aa: CSVSGTGGFGANVLTF; CDR3nt: TGCAGCGTATCCGGGACAGGGGGCTTTGGGGCCAACGTCCTGACTTTC
j_gene: TRBJ2-2; v_gene: TRBV5-1; d_gene: NA; CDR3aa: CASSLTGYTGELFF; CDR3nt: TGCGCCAGCAGCCTTACAGGCTACACCGGGGAGCTGTTTTTT
j_gene: TRBJ2-1; v_gene: TRBV5-1; d_gene: TRBD2; CDR3aa: CASSFEAGGSNEQFF; CDR3nt: TGCGCCAGCAGCTTTGAAGCGGGGGGGAGCAATGAGCAGTTCTTC
j_gene: TRBJ1-4; v_gene: TRBV7-9; d_gene: TRBD1; CDR3aa: CASSSSLRGRGEKLFF; CDR3nt: TGTGCCAGCAGCTCGAGTCTTAGGGGGCGAGGTGAAAAACTGTTTTTT